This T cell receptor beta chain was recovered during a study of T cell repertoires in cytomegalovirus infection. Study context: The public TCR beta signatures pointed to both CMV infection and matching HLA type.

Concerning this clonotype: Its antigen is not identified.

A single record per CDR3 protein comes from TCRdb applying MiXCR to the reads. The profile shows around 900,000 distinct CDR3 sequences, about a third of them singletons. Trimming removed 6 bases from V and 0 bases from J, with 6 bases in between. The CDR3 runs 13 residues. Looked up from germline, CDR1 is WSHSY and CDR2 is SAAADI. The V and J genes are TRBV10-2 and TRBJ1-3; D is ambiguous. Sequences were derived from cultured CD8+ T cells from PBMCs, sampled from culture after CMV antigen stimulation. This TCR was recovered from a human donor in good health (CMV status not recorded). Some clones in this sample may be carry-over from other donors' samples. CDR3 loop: CASRDGSGNTIYF. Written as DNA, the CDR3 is TGCGCCAGCAGGGACGGCTCTGGAAACACCATATATTTT.